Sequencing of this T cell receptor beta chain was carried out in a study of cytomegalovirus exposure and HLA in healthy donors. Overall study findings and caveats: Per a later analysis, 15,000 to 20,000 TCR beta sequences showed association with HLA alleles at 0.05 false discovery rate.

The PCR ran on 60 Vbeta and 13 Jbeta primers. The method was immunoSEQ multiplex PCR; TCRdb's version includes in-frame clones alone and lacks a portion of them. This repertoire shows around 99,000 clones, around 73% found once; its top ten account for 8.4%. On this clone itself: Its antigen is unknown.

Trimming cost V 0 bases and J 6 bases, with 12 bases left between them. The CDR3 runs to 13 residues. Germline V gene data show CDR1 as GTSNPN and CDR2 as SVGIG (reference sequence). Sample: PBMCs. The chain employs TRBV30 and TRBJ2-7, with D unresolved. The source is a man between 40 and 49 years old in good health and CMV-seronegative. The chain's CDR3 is CAWSVQKFSEQYF. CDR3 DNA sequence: TGTGCCTGGAGTGTACAAAAGTTCTCCGAGCAGTACTTC.